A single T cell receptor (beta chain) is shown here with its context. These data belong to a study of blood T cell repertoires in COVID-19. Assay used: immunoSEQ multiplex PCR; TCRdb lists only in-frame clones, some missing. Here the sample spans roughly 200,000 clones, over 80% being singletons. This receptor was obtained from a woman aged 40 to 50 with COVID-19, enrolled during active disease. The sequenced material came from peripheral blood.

The CDR3 loop is CASSPLAGSSYEQYF. As DNA, the CDR3 is TGTGCCAGCTCACCCCTAGCGGGGAGCTCCTACGAGCAGTACTTC. The chain uses TRBV18 and TRBJ2-7, with 9 positions matching TRBD2. The germline CDR1 and CDR2 sequences are KGHSH and LQKENI. The CDR3 consists of 15 residues. Trimming cost V 3 bases and J 0 bases; bases outside gene matches: 3.